This T cell receptor (beta chain) comes out of a study of blood T cells in healthy people across ages. Notes on the study in general: Investigators viewed diversity estimates from one million T cells as underestimates, the study reported. Shifts in expanded clonotypes may have been confounded by donor CMV status, which was unknown.

The study recruited healthy Caucasian donors from Russia who were aged roughly 6 to 100. A second about 7 to 11 cycle PCR used barcoded and J-beta primers. Each cDNA molecule was tagged by a template-switch adaptor that had 12 random nucleotides. Each CDR3 protein is one row after TCRdb ran MiXCR on the 5' RACE reads. This table holds over 1,500,000 distinct CDR3 sequences, about 50% found once. About this clonotype: What it binds is unknown.

V was trimmed by 11 bases and J by 2 bases, leaving 14 bases between them. The germline V gene encodes CDR1 KGHDR and CDR2 SFDVKD. The CDR3 covers 13 residues. The rearrangement joins TRBV24-1 to TRBJ1-2; maybe TRBD1 (6 bases). This TCR was recovered from a middle-aged woman in good health. Sequencing was performed on blood. The CDR3 nucleotides are TGTGCCAGCGCGGCAGGGGCCAACTATGGCTACACCTTC. As protein: CASAAGANYGYTF.